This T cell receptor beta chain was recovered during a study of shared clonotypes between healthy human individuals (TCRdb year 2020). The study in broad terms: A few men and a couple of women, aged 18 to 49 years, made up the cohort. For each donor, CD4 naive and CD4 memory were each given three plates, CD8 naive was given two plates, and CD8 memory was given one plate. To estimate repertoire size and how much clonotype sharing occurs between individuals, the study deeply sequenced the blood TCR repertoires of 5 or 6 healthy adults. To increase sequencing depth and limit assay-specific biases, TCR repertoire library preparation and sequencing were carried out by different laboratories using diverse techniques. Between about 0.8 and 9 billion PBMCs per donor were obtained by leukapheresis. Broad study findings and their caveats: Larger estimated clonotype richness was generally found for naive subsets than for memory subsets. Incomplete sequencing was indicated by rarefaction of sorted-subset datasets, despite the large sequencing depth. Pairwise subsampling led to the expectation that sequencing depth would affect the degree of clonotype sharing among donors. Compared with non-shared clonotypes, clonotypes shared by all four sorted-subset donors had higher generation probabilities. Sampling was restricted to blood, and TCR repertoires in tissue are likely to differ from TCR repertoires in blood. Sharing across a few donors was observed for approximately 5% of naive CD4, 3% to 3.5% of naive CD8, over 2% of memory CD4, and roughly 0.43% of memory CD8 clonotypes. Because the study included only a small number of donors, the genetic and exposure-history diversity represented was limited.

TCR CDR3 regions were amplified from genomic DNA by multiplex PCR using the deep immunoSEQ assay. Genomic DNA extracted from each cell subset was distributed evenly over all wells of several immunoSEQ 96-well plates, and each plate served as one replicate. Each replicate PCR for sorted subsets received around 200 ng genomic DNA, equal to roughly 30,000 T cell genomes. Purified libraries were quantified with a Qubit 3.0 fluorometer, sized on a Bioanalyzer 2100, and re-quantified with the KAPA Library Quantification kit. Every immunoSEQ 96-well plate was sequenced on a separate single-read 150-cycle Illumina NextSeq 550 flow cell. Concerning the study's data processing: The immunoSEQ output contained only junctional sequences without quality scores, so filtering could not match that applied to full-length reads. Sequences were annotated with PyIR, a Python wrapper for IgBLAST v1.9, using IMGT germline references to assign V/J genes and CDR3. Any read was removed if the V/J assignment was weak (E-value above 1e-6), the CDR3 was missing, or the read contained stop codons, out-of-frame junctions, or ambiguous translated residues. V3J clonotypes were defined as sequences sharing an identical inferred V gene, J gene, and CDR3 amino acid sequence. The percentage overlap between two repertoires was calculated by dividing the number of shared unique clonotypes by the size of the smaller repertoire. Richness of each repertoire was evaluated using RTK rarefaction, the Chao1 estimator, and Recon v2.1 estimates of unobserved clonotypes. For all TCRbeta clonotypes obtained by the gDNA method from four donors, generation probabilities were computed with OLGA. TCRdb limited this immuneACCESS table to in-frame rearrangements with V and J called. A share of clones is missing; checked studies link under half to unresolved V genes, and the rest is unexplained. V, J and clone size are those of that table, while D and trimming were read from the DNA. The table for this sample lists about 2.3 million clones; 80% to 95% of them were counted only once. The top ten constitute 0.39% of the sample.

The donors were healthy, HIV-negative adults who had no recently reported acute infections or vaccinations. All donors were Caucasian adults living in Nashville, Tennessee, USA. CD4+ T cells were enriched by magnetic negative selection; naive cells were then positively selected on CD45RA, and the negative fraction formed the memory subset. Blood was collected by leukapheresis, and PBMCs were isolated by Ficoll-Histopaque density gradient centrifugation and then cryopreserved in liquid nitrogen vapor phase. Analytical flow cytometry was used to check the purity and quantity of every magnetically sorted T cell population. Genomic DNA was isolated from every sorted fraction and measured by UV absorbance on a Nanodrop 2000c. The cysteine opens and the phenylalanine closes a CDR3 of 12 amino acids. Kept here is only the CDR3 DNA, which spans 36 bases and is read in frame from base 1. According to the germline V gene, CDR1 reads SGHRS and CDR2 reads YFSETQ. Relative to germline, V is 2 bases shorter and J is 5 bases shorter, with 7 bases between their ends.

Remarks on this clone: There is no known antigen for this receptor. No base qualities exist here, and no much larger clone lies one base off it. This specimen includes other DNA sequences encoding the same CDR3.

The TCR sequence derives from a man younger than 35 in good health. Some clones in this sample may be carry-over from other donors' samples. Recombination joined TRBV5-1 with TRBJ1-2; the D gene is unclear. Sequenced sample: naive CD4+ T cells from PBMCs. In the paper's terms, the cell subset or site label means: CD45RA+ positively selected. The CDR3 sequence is CASSLGLYGYTF. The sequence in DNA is TGCGCCAGCAGCTTAGGGCTATATGGCTACACCTTC.